The 10 T cell receptor beta chains listed next were all sequenced from one sample in a study of T cells in Graves' hyperthyroidism and ophthalmopathy. There were TCR beta CDR3 regions amplified from RNA transcripts. The study used the HTBI primer set for a first-round RT-PCR of the TCR CDR3. In TCRdb, the multiplex PCR reads were re-called with MiXCR into one record per CDR3 protein. In the table there are under 700,000 distinct CDR3 sequences, about a sixth of which are singletons. What was sequenced was blood. Receptors originate from a young woman with Graves' hyperthyroidism.

This chain uses TRBV6-2 or TRBV6-3 with TRBJ1-1, with no clear D. The CDR3 spans 15 residues. With 4 bases removed from V and 5 bases from J, the gap between germline ends came to 17 bases. CDR1 is MNHEY and CDR2 is SVGEGT in the germline V gene. CDR3 DNA sequence: TGTGCCAGCAGTTCGACGGGGTCCGCGAAGACTGAAGCTTTCTTT. Translated, it gives CASSSTGSAKTEAFF.

The chain has TRBV18 and TRBJ2-5; 9 bases match TRBD1. The CDR3 loop spans 15 amino acids. The ends lost 4 bases at V and 5 bases at J; junction bases unmatched: 8. Looked up from germline, CDR1 is KGHSH and CDR2 is LQKENI. The CDR3 reads CASSLTPGQGETQYF. The CDR3 DNA reads as TGTGCCAGCTCACTGACCCCGGGACAGGGTGAGACCCAGTACTTC.

Written as DNA, the CDR3 is TGCAGTGCTGGGGACTGGCAATACGAGCAGTACTTC. Amino acid sequence: CSAGDWQYEQYF. V gene TRBV20-1 combines with J gene TRBJ2-7; tentative D call: TRBD2 (6 bases). The CDR3 loop spans 12 amino acids. V was trimmed by 5 bases and J by 4 bases, leaving 12 bases between them. Germline V gene lookup returns CDR1 DFQATT and CDR2 SNEGSKA (reference sequence).

This clonotype has at least ten counts. The chain uses TRBV12-3 or TRBV12-4 and TRBJ2-3; TRBD1 might be the D (6 bases). This CDR3 region has 16 residues. The ends were cut back, 6 bases at V and 2 bases at J, with 18 bases in the middle. CDR3 sequence: CASSRYTGSVTDTQYF. The CDR3 bases are TGTGCCAGCAGCCGATACACAGGGTCTGTCACAGATACGCAGTATTTT.

On this clonotype: Just one base apart from a much larger clone, this may be a read error. The chain is built from TRBV20-1 and TRBJ2-5; D perhaps matches TRBD2 (6 bases). Trimming took off 0 bases at V and 6 bases at J, with 14 bases between the two ends. Germline V CDR1 and CDR2: DFQATT, SNEGSKA (reference sequence). The CDR3 totals 14 residues. Here the CDR3 reads CSARDGRGEQTQYF. The CDR3 nucleotides read TGCAGTGCTAGAGATGGGCGGGGCGAACAGACCCAGTACTTC.

This clonotype was picked up a small number of times. The rearrangement links TRBV5-1 to TRBJ1-4, with 7 bases fitting TRBD1. This CDR3 spans 16 amino acids. V was clipped by 5 bases and J by 6 bases; unmatched bases: 13. Germline V gene data show CDR1 as SGHRS and CDR2 as YFSETQ. The chain's CDR3 is CASRPIITGADEKLFF. The CDR3 bases are TGCGCCAGCAGGCCGATCATCACAGGGGCGGATGAAAAACTGTTTTTT.

This clonotype was seen a few times. This chain uses TRBV2 with TRBJ2-2; D is unresolved. Germline CDR1 reads SNHLY; CDR2 reads FYNNEI. The CDR3 sequence is 13 residues long. V gave up 9 bases and J gave up 1 base, with 9 bases separating them. In DNA form, the CDR3 reads TGTGCCAGATGGAATGAGAACACCGGGGAGCTGTTTTTT. Its protein product is CARWNENTGELFF.

The table lists this clonotype with many counts. V is TRBV5-1 and J is TRBJ2-1; 7 bases are shared with TRBD2. This CDR3 region has 17 residues. Trimming at V came to 0 bases and at J to 8 bases, leaving 14 bases not matched to a gene. CDR1 is SGHRS, CDR2 YFSETQ, per germline. The CDR3, as DNA: TGCGCCAGCAGCTTGGCCGCTAGGCGGGAGACGGTAGATGAGCAGTTCTTC. It translates to CASSLAARRETVDEQFF.

Ten or more counts support this clonotype. This chain connects TRBV18 to TRBJ2-1, with TRBD1 as a possible D gene (6 bases). With 1 base removed from V and 4 bases from J, the gap between germline ends came to 11 bases. Germline V gives CDR1 KGHSH, CDR2 LQKENI. The CDR3 consists of 15 residues. The CDR3 protein is CASSPLGQIYNEQFF. In nucleotides, the CDR3 is TGTGCCAGCTCACCACTTGGACAGATATACAATGAGCAGTTCTTC. The full variable domain, its missing parts supplied by reference TRBV18 and TRBJ2-1, is NAGVMQNPRHLVRRRGQEARLRCSPMKGHSHVYWYRQLPEEGLKFMVYLQKENIIDESGMPKERFSAEFPKEGPSILRIQQVVRGDSAAYFCASSPLGQIYNEQFFGPGTRLTVL.

This clonotype turned up a few times. The rearrangement uses TRBV24-1 and TRBJ1-2; 7 bases are a match to TRBD1. With 1 base clipped from V and 8 bases from J, the junction kept 3 bases outside the gene matches. The CDR3 loop spans 13 amino acids. Germline assignment: CDR1 KGHDR and CDR2 SFDVKD. The CDR3 DNA follows: TGTGCCACCAGTGATTTAGGGGGCGAGGGCTACACCTTC. Amino acids: CATSDLGGEGYTF.